This is a list of T cell receptor beta chains from one sample in a study of radiotherapy plus CTLA-4 blockade in lung cancer. Data came from immunoSEQ multiplex PCR; TCRdb stores just in-frame clones and leaves some out. The sample holds around 65,000 clones, roughly 80% seen once. The sequencing here drew on peripheral blood, taken from a patient treated with radiotherapy plus ipilimumab. All receptors come from a human donor with non-small cell lung cancer who had a complete response to radiotherapy plus ipilimumab. Each CDR3 is given with its conserved first and last residue. Each record gives: D gene, J gene, V gene, clone size, CDR3 protein, CDR3 DNA. The D gene is left open where the match is weak. Expanded clones get a size class; other rows say once, few or many, or leave the size out.

D: -
J: TRBJ2-5
V: TRBV5-1
size: once
CDR3: CASSLDPRETQYF
DNA: TGCGCCAGCAGCTTGGACCCCCGAGAGACCCAGTACTTC

D: -
J: TRBJ2-2
V: TRBV29-1
size: -
CDR3: CSIGNTGELFF
DNA: TGCAGCATCGGGAACACCGGGGAGCTGTTTTTT

D: -
J: TRBJ1-1
V: TRBV6-5
size: once
CDR3: CASSYRGRKDTEAFF
DNA: TGTGCCAGCAGTTACCGGGGTAGAAAGGACACTGAAGCTTTCTTT

D: TRBD1
J: TRBJ2-1
V: TRBV6-5
size: -
CDR3: CASIGTGIGNEQFF
DNA: TGTGCCAGCATCGGGACAGGGATCGGGAATGAGCAGTTCTTC

D: -
J: TRBJ1-2
V: TRBV7-8
size: -
CDR3: CASSSWGEFPYGYTF
DNA: TGTGCCAGCAGCTCCTGGGGGGAGTTCCCATATGGCTACACCTTC

D: TRBD1
J: TRBJ1-5
V: TRBV2
size: -
CDR3: CASSEMGQENQPQHF
DNA: TGTGCCAGCAGTGAAATGGGACAGGAAAATCAGCCCCAGCATTTT

D: -
J: TRBJ1-2
V: TRBV4-3
size: -
CDR3: CASSQDNRNSYGYTF
DNA: TGCGCCAGCAGCCAAGACAACCGAAACAGCTATGGCTACACCTTC

D: -
J: TRBJ2-5
V: TRBV2
size: few
CDR3: CASTRDQETQYF
DNA: TGTGCCAGCACCAGGGACCAAGAGACCCAGTACTTC

D: -
J: TRBJ1-1
V: TRBV9
size: once
CDR3: CASSRMNTEAFF
DNA: TGTGCCAGCAGCAGGATGAACACTGAAGCTTTCTTT

D: TRBD1
J: TRBJ1-6
V: TRBV5-6
size: -
CDR3: CASSLDRVNSYNSPLHF
DNA: TGTGCCAGCAGCCTGGACAGGGTCAACTCCTATAATTCACCCCTCCACTTT

D: TRBD1
J: TRBJ1-5
V: TRBV5-1
size: -
CDR3: CASSITGQNQPQHF
DNA: TGCGCCAGCAGCATAACGGGACAGAATCAGCCCCAGCATTTT

D: -
J: TRBJ1-2
V: TRBV30
size: -
CDR3: CAWSRTDEKGNGYTF
DNA: TGTGCCTGGAGCAGGACGGACGAGAAAGGGAATGGCTACACCTTC

D: -
J: TRBJ1-4
V: TRBV6-6
size: -
CDR3: CASSGQHEKLFF
DNA: TGTGCCAGCAGCGGGCAACATGAAAAACTGTTTTTT

D: TRBD1
J: TRBJ2-7
V: TRBV5-5
size: once
CDR3: CASSLVQGADHEQYF
DNA: TGTGCCAGCAGCTTGGTCCAGGGGGCCGACCACGAGCAGTACTTC

D: -
J: TRBJ1-1
V: TRBV7-9
size: -
CDR3: CASSYGQLEAFF
DNA: TGTGCCAGCAGCTACGGACAGCTTGAAGCTTTCTTT

D: -
J: TRBJ1-6
V: TRBV9
size: -
CDR3: CASSPVGSSYNSPLHF
DNA: TGTGCCAGCAGCCCCGTCGGGAGCTCCTATAATTCACCCCTCCACTTT

D: -
J: TRBJ2-5
V: TRBV18
size: -
CDR3: CASSPSPPPRLETQYF
DNA: TGTGCCAGCTCACCATCCCCACCTCCCCGGTTAGAGACCCAGTACTTC

D: TRBD2
J: TRBJ2-5
V: TRBV5-4
size: -
CDR3: CASTLGGSGETQYF
DNA: TGTGCCAGCACCCTGGGGGGGAGTGGAGAGACCCAGTACTTC

D: -
J: TRBJ1-6
V: TRBV30
size: -
CDR3: CAWTGTVNSPLHF
DNA: TGTGCCTGGACTGGGACGGTAAATTCACCCCTCCACTTT

D: -
J: TRBJ1-2
V: TRBV5-1
size: -
CDR3: CASSLGLDNYGYTF
DNA: TGCGCCAGCAGCTTGGGACTTGATAACTATGGCTACACCTTC

D: -
J: TRBJ2-1
V: TRBV29-1
size: -
CDR3: CSVLSNEQFF
DNA: TGCAGCGTTTTATCGAATGAGCAGTTCTTC

D: TRBD1
J: TRBJ2-7
V: TRBV5-4
size: -
CDR3: CASSLYRQGDEQYF
DNA: TGTGCCAGCAGCTTGTATCGACAGGGGGACGAGCAGTACTTC

D: TRBD1
J: TRBJ1-2
V: TRBV6-5
size: -
CDR3: CASSLPQGGYTF
DNA: TGTGCCAGCAGTCTCCCGCAGGGGGGGTACACCTTC

D: -
J: TRBJ2-1
V: TRBV19
size: -
CDR3: CASSIYGGRHNEQFF
DNA: TGTGCCAGTAGTATATATGGAGGCAGGCACAATGAGCAGTTCTTC

D: -
J: TRBJ2-7
V: TRBV30
size: -
CDR3: CAWSQGLGDYEQYF
DNA: TGTGCCTGGAGTCAAGGCCTAGGGGACTACGAGCAGTACTTC

D: -
J: TRBJ2-6
V: TRBV27
size: once
CDR3: CASSPPARQSGANVLTF
DNA: TGTGCCAGCAGTCCCCCGGCTCGACAGTCTGGGGCCAACGTCCTGACTTTC

D: -
J: TRBJ2-3
V: TRBV18
size: -
CDR3: CASSDNEVSDTQYF
DNA: TGTGCCAGCTCCGATAACGAGGTATCAGATACGCAGTATTTT

D: TRBD1
J: TRBJ1-2
V: TRBV19
size: -
CDR3: CASSQAGQGKEDGYTF
DNA: TGTGCCAGTAGCCAGGCAGGACAGGGGAAGGAAGATGGCTACACCTTC

D: -
J: TRBJ2-3
V: TRBV4-3
size: -
CDR3: CASSQEGSGSGLTDTQYF
DNA: TGCGCCAGCAGCCAAGAAGGGTCGGGGAGCGGACTCACAGATACGCAGTATTTT

D: -
J: TRBJ1-3
V: TRBV6-6
size: few
CDR3: CASSSVEGNTIYF
DNA: TGTGCCAGCAGCTCAGTTGAGGGAAACACCATATATTTT

D: TRBD1
J: TRBJ2-2
V: TRBV9
size: -
CDR3: CASSFYTGTGNTGELFF
DNA: TGTGCCAGCAGCTTTTATACCGGGACAGGGAACACCGGGGAGCTGTTTTTT

D: TRBD2
J: TRBJ2-5
V: TRBV25-1
size: once
CDR3: CASIRAGGETMGETQYF
DNA: TGTGCCAGCATCAGAGCGGGAGGAGAGACAATGGGAGAGACCCAGTACTTC

D: -
J: TRBJ2-2
V: TRBV2
size: -
CDR3: CASSVEGQNTGELFF
DNA: TGTGCCAGCAGCGTGGAGGGACAGAACACCGGGGAGCTGTTTTTT

D: -
J: TRBJ2-1
V: TRBV7-9
size: once
CDR3: CASSHRGTGRNEQFF
DNA: TGTGCCAGCAGTCATCGAGGCACGGGTCGGAATGAGCAGTTCTTC

D: -
J: TRBJ1-4
V: TRBV4-1
size: few
CDR3: CASSQGTAAGVELFF
DNA: TGCGCCAGCAGCCAAGGGACCGCGGCAGGAGTGGAACTGTTTTTT

D: TRBD2
J: TRBJ2-2
V: TRBV5-1
size: few
CDR3: CASSKGILAGLNTGELFF
DNA: TGCGCCAGCAGCAAAGGGATTCTAGCGGGGTTAAACACCGGGGAGCTGTTTTTT

D: -
J: TRBJ1-2
V: TRBV11-2
size: -
CDR3: CASSAGPVYGYTF
DNA: TGTGCCAGCAGCGCGGGACCGGTCTATGGCTACACCTTC

D: -
J: TRBJ2-5
V: TRBV11-2
size: -
CDR3: CASSLGGQETQYF
DNA: TGTGCCAGCAGCTTGGGGGGCCAAGAGACCCAGTACTTC

D: TRBD1
J: TRBJ1-5
V: TRBV11-2
size: -
CDR3: CASSHDRARQPQHF
DNA: TGTGCCAGCAGCCATGACAGGGCTCGTCAGCCCCAGCATTTT

D: TRBD2
J: TRBJ2-1
V: TRBV6-5
size: -
CDR3: CASSYGTSVNNEQFF
DNA: TGTGCCAGCAGTTACGGGACTAGCGTGAACAATGAGCAGTTCTTC

D: -
J: TRBJ1-1
V: TRBV5-1
size: -
CDR3: CASSLASRARRDTEAFF
DNA: TGCGCCAGCAGCTTGGCTTCCCGAGCGCGTCGGGACACTGAAGCTTTCTTT

D: -
J: TRBJ1-1
V: TRBV15
size: -
CDR3: CATSRDQTEAFF
DNA: TGTGCCACCAGCAGAGATCAGACTGAAGCTTTCTTT

D: TRBD1
J: TRBJ1-2
V: TRBV6-6
size: -
CDR3: CASSSGTGVNYGYTF
DNA: TGTGCCAGCAGTTCAGGGACAGGGGTGAACTATGGCTACACCTTC

D: -
J: TRBJ2-1
V: TRBV6-5
size: medium-sized
CDR3: CASSLDSTNEQFF
DNA: TGTGCCAGCAGTCTGGACAGCACGAATGAGCAGTTCTTC

D: -
J: TRBJ2-5
V: TRBV5-6
size: -
CDR3: CASSLRGRETQYF
DNA: TGTGCCAGCAGCTTACGGGGGCGGGAGACCCAGTACTTC

D: -
J: TRBJ2-5
V: TRBV11-2
size: -
CDR3: CASSLVLGAQETQYF
DNA: TGTGCCAGCAGCTTAGTTTTGGGGGCCCAAGAGACCCAGTACTTC

D: TRBD1
J: TRBJ1-2
V: TRBV5-4
size: -
CDR3: CASSPGQGPVGGYTF
DNA: TGTGCCAGCAGCCCCGGACAGGGTCCCGTCGGCGGCTACACCTTC

D: -
J: TRBJ2-7
V: TRBV5-1
size: -
CDR3: CASSYGGLTYEQYF
DNA: TGCGCCAGCAGCTATGGGGGCCTAACCTACGAGCAGTACTTC

D: TRBD1
J: TRBJ1-6
V: TRBV10-3
size: once
CDR3: CAISYDRDNSPLHF
DNA: TGTGCCATCAGTTACGACAGGGATAATTCACCCCTCCACTTT

D: -
J: TRBJ2-6
V: TRBV2
size: -
CDR3: CASTPDTTGANVLTF
DNA: TGTGCCAGCACTCCAGACACCACTGGGGCCAACGTCCTGACTTTC

D: TRBD2
J: TRBJ2-1
V: TRBV6-6
size: -
CDR3: CASSRGLAGYNEQFF
DNA: TGTGCCAGCAGCCGCGGACTAGCGGGTTACAATGAGCAGTTCTTC